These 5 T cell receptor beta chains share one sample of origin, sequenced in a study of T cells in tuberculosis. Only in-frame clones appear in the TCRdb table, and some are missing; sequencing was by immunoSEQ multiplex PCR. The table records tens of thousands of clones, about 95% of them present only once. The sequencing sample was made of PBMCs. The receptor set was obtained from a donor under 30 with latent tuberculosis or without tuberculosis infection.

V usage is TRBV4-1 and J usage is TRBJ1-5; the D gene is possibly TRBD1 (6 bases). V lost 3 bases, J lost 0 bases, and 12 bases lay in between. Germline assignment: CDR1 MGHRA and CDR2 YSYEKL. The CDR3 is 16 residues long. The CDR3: CASSHKWTVSNQPQHF. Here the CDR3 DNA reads TGCGCCAGCAGCCACAAATGGACAGTTAGCAATCAGCCCCAGCATTTT.

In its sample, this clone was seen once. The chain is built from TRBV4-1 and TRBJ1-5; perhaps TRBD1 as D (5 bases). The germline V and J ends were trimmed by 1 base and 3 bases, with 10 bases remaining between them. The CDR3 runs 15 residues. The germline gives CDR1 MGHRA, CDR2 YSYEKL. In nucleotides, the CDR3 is TGCGCCAGCAGCCAAGGGAGGGGTTCCAATCAGCCCCAGCATTTT. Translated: CASSQGRGSNQPQHF.

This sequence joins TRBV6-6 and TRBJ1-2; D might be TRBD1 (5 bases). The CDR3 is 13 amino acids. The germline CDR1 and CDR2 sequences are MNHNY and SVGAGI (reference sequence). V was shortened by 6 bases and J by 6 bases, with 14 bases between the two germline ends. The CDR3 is CASSWGGTDGYTF. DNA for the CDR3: TGTGCCAGCAGCTGGGGGGGAACCGATGGCTACACCTTC.

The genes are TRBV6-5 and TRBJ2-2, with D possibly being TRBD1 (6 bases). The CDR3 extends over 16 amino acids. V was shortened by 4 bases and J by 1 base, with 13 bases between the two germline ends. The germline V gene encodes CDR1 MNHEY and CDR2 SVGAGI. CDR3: CASSFRTVLNTGELFF. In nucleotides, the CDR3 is TGTGCCAGCAGTTTTAGGACAGTTCTGAACACCGGGGAGCTGTTTTTT.

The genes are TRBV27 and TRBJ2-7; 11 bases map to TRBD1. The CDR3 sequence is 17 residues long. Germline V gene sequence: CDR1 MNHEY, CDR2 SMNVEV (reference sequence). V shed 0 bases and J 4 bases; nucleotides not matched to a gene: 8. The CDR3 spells CASSLSGADRGRYEQYF. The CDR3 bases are TGTGCCAGCAGTTTATCGGGGGCGGACAGGGGGCGGTACGAGCAGTACTTC.